This TCR beta chain came from a study of blood T cell repertoires in COVID-19. Cohorts were assigned according to the clinical history that participants reported. Generated by immunoSEQ multiplex PCR, the TCRdb table keeps only in-frame clones and is missing some. Of 150,000 to 200,000 clones listed, around 82% are singletons. Sample: PBMCs or T cells enriched from blood (not recorded which). The receptor was derived from a man aged 55 to 70 who had recovered from COVID-19.

In DNA, the CDR3 is TGCGCCAGCAGCGTTGAAACTAGCGGTCCCAGGGAGCTGTTTTTT. Translated, it gives CASSVETSGPRELFF. The chain recombines TRBV5-1 with TRBJ2-2; 8 positions match TRBD2. With V trimmed by 4 bases and J by 9 bases, 11 bases remained unmatched. Germline CDR1 and CDR2: SGHRS and YFSETQ. There are 15 residues in the CDR3.